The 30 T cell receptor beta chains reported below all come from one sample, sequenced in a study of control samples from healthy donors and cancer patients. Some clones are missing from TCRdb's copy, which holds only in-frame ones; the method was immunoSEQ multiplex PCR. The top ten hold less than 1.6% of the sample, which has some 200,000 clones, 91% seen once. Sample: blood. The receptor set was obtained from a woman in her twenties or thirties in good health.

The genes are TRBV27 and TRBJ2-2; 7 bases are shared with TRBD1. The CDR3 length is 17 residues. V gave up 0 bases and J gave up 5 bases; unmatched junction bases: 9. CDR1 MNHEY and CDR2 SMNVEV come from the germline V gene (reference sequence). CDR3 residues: CASSLSATGSVTGELFF. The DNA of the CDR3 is TGTGCCAGCAGTTTATCGGCGACAGGGTCAGTAACCGGGGAGCTGTTTTTT.

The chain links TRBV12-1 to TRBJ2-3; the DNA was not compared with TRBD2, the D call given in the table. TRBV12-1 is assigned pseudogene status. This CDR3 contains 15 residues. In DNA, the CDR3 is TGTGCCAGCAGCTTGGGGACTAGCGGGACAGATACGCAGTATTTT. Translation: CASSLGTSGTDTQYF.

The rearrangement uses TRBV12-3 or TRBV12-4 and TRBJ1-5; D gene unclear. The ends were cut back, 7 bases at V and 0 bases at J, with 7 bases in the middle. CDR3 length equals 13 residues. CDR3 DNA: TGTGCCAGCACAGGATTTAGCAATCAGCCCCAGCATTTT. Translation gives CASTGFSNQPQHF.

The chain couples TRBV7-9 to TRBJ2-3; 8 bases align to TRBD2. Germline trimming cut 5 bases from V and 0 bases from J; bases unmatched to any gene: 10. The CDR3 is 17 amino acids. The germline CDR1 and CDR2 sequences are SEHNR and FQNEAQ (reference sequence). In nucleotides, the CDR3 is TGTGCCAGCAGCCCCGGGACTAGGCGCGATAGCACAGATACGCAGTATTTT. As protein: CASSPGTRRDSTDTQYF. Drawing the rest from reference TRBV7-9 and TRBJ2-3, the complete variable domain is DTGVSQNPRHKITKRGQNVTFRCDPISEHNRLYWYRQTLGQGPEFLTYFQNEAQLEKSRLLSDRFSAERPKGSFSTLEIQRTEQGDSAMYLCASSPGTRRDSTDTQYFGPGTRLTVL.

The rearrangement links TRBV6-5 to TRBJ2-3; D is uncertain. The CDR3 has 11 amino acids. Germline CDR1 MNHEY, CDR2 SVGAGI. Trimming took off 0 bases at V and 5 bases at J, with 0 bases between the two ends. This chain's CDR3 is CASSYSDTQYF. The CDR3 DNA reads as TGTGCCAGCAGTTACTCAGATACGCAGTATTTT.

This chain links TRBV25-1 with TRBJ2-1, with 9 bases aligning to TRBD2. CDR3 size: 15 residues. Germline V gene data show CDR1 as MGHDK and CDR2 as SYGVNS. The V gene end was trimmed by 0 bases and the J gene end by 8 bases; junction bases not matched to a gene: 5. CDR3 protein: CASSEYGLAGYEQFF. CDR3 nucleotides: TGTGCCAGCAGTGAATATGGGCTAGCGGGATATGAGCAGTTCTTC. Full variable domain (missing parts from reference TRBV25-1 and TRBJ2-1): EADIYQTPRYLVIGTGKKITLECSQTMGHDKMYWYQQDPGMELHLIHYSYGVNSTEKGDLSSESTVSRIRTEHFPLTLESARPSHTSQYLCASSEYGLAGYEQFFGPGTRLTVL.

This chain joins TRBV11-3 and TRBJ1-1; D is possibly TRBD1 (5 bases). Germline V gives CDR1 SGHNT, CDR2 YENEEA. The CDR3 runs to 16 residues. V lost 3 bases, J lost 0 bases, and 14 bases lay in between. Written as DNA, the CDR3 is TGTGCCAGCAGCTTTGGGGGGATTAGTATGAACACTGAAGCTTTCTTT. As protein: CASSFGGISMNTEAFF. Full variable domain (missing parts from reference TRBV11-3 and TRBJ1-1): EAGVVQSPRYKIIEKKQPVAFWCNPISGHNTLYWYLQNLGQGPELLIRYENEEAVDDSQLPKDRFSAERLKGVDSTLKIQPAELGDSAVYLCASSFGGISMNTEAFFGQGTRLTVV.

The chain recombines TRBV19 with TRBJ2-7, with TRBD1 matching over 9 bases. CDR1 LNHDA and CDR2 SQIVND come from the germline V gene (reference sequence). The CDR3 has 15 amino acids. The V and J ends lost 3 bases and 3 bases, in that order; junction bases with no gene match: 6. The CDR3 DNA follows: TGTGCCAGTAGTATCCCCGGGACAGGGTACTACGAGCAGTACTTC. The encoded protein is CASSIPGTGYYEQYF.

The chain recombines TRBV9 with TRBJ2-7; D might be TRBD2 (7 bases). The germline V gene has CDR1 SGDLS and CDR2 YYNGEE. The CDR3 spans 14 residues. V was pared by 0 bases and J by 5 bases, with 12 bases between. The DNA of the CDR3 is TGTGCCAGCAGCGTAGCTGGGGGGGCCCACGAGCAGTACTTC. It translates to CASSVAGGAHEQYF.

Written as DNA, the CDR3 is TGTGCCAGCAGCTTGACCAACTCCTACAATGAGCAGTTCTTC. It codes for CASSLTNSYNEQFF. The chain employs TRBV11-3 and TRBJ2-1; D unresolved. CDR1 and CDR2 from the germline V gene are SGHNT and YENEEA. The germline V and J ends were trimmed by 3 bases and 0 bases, with 6 bases remaining between them. The CDR3 has 14 amino acids.

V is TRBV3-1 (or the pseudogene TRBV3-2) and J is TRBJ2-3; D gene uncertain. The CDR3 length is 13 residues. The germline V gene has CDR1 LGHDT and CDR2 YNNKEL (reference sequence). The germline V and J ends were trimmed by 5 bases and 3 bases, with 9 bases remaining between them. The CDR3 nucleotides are TGTGCCAGCAGCGCACTCGGGACAGATACGCAGTATTTT. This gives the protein CASSALGTDTQYF.

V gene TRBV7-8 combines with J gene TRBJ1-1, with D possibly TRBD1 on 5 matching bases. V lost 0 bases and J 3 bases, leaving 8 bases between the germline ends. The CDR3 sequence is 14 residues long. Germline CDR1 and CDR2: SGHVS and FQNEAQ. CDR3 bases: TGTGCCAGCAGCTTAGCCAGGGAGTACACTGAAGCTTTCTTT. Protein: CASSLAREYTEAFF.

The CDR3 protein is CASSQGNRNTEAFF. In DNA, the CDR3 is TGTGCCAGCAGCCAAGGGAACAGGAACACTGAAGCTTTCTTT. The chain links TRBV3-1 (or the pseudogene TRBV3-2) to TRBJ1-1; the D is unclear. The V and J ends lost 1 base and 1 base respectively, with 7 bases between them. This CDR3 has 14 amino acids. Per the germline V gene, CDR1 is LGHDT and CDR2 is YNNKEL (reference sequence).

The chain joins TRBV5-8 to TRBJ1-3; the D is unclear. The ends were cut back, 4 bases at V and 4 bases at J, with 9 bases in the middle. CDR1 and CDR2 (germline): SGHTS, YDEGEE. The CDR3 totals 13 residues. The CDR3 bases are TGTGCCAGCAGCAGGGTGTTCGGAAACACCATATATTTT. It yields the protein CASSRVFGNTIYF.

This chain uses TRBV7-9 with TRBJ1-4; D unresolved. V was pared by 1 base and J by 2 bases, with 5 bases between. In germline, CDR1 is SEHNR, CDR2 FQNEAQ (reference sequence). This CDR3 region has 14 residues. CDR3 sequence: CASSLGATNEKLFF. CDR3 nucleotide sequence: TGTGCCAGCAGCTTAGGGGCGACTAATGAAAAACTGTTTTTT.

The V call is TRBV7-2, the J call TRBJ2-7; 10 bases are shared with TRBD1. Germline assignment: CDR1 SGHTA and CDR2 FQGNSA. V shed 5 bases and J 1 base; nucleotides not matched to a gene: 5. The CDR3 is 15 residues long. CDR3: CASSPDRGGSYEQYF. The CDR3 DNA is TGTGCCAGCAGCCCGGACAGGGGGGGATCCTACGAGCAGTACTTC.

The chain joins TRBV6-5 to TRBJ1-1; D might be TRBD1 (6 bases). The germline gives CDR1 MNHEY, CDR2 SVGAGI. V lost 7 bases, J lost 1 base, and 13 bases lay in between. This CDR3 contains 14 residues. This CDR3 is CASKKGGANTEAFF. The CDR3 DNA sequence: TGTGCCAGCAAAAAAGGGGGGGCGAACACTGAAGCTTTCTTT.

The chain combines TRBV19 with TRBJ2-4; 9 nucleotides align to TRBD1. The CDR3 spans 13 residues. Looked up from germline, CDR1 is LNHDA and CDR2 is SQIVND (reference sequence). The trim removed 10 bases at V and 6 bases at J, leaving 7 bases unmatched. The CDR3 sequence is CAISDRGLNIQYF. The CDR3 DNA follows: TGTGCCATTTCGGACAGGGGATTAAACATTCAGTACTTC. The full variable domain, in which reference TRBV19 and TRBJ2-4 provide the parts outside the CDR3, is DGGITQSPKYLFRKEGQNVTLSCEQNLNHDAMYWYRQDPGQGLRLIYYSQIVNDFQKGDIAEGYSVSREKKESFPLTVTSAQKNPTAFYLCAISDRGLNIQYFGAGTRLSVL.

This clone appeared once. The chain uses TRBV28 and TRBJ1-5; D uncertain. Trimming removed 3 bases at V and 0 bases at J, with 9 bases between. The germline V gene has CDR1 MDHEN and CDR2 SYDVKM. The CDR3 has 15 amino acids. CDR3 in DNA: TGTGCCAGCAGTTTGAGGTCAGCTAGCAATCAGCCCCAGCATTTT. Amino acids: CASSLRSASNQPQHF.

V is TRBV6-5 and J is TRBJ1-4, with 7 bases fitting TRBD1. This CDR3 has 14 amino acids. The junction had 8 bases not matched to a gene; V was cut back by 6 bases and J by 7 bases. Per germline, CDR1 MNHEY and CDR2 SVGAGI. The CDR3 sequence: CASRSTGRGEKLFF. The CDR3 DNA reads TGTGCCAGCAGGTCGACAGGGAGGGGTGAAAAACTGTTTTTT.

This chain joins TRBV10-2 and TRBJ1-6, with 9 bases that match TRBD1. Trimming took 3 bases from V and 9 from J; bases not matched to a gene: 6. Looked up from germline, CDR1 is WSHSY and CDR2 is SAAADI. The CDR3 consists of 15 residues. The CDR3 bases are TGCGCCAGCAGTGAAACGGGACAGGGTCCTTCACCCCTCCACTTT. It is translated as CASSETGQGPSPLHF.

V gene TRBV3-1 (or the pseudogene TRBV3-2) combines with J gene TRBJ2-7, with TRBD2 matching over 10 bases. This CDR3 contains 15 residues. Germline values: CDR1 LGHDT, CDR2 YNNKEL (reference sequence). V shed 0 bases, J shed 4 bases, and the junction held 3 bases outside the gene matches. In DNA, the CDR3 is TGTGCCAGCAGCCAAGATCAAGCGGGGGGGTACGAGCAGTACTTC. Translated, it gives CASSQDQAGGYEQYF.

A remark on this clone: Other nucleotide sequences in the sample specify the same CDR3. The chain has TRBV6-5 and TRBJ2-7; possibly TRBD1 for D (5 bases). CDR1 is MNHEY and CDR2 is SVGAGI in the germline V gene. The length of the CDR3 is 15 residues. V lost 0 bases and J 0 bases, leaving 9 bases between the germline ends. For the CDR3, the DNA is TGTGCCAGCAGTTACTCGAGTGGGGCCTCCTACGAGCAGTACTTC. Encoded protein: CASSYSSGASYEQYF.

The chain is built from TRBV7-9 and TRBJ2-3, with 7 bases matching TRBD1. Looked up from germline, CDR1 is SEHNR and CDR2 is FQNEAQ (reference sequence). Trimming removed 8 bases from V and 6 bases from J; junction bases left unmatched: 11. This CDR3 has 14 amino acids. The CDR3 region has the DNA TGTGCCAGCGGGGGAGACAGGGTATGGGATACGCAGTATTTT. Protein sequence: CASGGDRVWDTQYF.

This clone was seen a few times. The CDR3 DNA reads as TGTGCCAGCAGCGCTACAGGGGTAGTTTCACCCCTCCACTTT. This codes for CASSATGVVSPLHF. The chain couples TRBV6-4 to TRBJ1-6; TRBD1 matches at 7 bases. V dropped 6 bases and J dropped 9; count of bases not matched to a gene: 8. The germline CDR1 and CDR2 sequences are MRHNA and SNTAGT. CDR3 length equals 14 residues.

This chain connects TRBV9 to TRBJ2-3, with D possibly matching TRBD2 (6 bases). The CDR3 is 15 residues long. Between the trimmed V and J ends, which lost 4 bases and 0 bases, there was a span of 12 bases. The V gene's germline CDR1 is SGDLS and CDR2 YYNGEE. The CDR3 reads CASSPDRGSTDTQYF. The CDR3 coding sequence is TGTGCCAGCAGCCCCGACCGGGGGAGCACAGATACGCAGTATTTT.

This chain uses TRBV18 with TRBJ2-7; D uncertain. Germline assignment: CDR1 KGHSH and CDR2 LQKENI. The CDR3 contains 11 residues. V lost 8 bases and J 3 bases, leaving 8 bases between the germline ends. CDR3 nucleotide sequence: TGTGCCAGCGTCGCAGACTACGAGCAGTACTTC. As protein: CASVADYEQYF.

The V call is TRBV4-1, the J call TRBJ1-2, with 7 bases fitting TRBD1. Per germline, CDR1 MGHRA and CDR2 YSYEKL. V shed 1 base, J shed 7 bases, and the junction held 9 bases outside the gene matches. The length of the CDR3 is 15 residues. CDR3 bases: TGCGCCAGCAGCCAAGTCGACAGGGATACAGGTGGCTACACCTTC. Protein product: CASSQVDRDTGGYTF.

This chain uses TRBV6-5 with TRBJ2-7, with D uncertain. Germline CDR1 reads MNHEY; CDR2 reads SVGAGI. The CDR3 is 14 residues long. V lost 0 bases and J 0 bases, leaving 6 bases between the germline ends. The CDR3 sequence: CASSYSWTSYEQYF. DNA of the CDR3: TGTGCCAGCAGTTACTCCTGGACCTCCTACGAGCAGTACTTC.

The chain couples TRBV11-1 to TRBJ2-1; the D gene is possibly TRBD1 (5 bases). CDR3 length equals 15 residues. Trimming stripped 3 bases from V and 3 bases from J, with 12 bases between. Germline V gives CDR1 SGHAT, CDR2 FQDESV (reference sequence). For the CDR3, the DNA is TGTGCCAGCAGCTTCGACCTAGGGGACTACAATGAGCAGTTCTTC. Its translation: CASSFDLGDYNEQFF.